This record concerns one T cell receptor beta chain sequence. Its cognate antigen is unknown. Germline trimming cut 3 bases from V and 7 bases from J; bases unmatched to any gene: 8. The CDR3 extends over 16 amino acids. CDR1 is SSHAT, CDR2 FNYEAQ, per germline (reference sequence). The method was immunoSEQ multiplex PCR; TCRdb's version includes in-frame clones alone and lacks a portion of them. The sample shows approximately 49,000 clones, around 85% of them seen only once. These data are taken from a study of T cell responses to AZD1222 COVID-19 vaccine. Study conclusions and caveats: At study baseline, merely five or six AZD1222 recipients were seropositive. Among spike-specific TCRs, nearly half reportedly target unmutated variant regions.

The gene calls are TRBV7-7 and TRBJ2-1; 11 nucleotides align to TRBD2. The sequence was collected from an adult in good health. This specimen consisted of peripheral blood, obtained on day 0 of MenACWY control vaccination. CDR3 sequence (DNA): TGTGCCAGCAGCTTCAATAGCGGGGGGGGAATAAATGAGCAGTTCTTC. Translating it yields CASSFNSGGGINEQFF.